The rows below give T cell receptor beta chains drawn from one sample of a study of shared clonotypes between healthy human individuals. Clones were sequenced by immunoSEQ multiplex PCR, and TCRdb holds only the in-frame ones, with some missing. This table holds some 2,000,000 clones, around 95% found once. The sequenced material came from naive CD4+ T cells sorted from blood. The receptors here all came from a man aged 18-30 years in good health. The CDR3 runs from the conserved cysteine through the conserved F or W. D genes are given only for firm matches. The size field is filled for only some rows; it gives once, few, many or a size class.

D gene: -
V gene: TRBV30
J gene: TRBJ2-7
clone size: once
CDR3 DNA: TGTGCCTGGAGTGTACGTGGGGGAGCAATTGCCCCCTACGAGCAGTACTTC
CDR3 protein: CAWSVRGGAIAPYEQYF

D gene: -
V gene: TRBV7-2
J gene: TRBJ1-5
clone size: -
CDR3 DNA: TGTGCCAGCAGCTTTTCCGGGGGACCGAGCAATCAGCCCCAGCATTTT
CDR3 protein: CASSFSGGPSNQPQHF

D gene: -
V gene: TRBV10-2
J gene: TRBJ1-1
clone size: -
CDR3 DNA: TGCGCCAGCAGTGGAGCGAATGAAGGGAACACTGAAGCTTTCTTT
CDR3 protein: CASSGANEGNTEAFF

D gene: -
V gene: TRBV18
J gene: TRBJ2-7
clone size: -
CDR3 DNA: TGTGCCAGCTCGCCCGACAGGCCGAGCTCCTACGAGCAGTACTTC
CDR3 protein: CASSPDRPSSYEQYF

D gene: TRBD1
V gene: TRBV7-9
J gene: TRBJ1-2
clone size: -
CDR3 DNA: TGTGCCACACTAAACAGGGGAAATGGCCACACCTTC
CDR3 protein: CATLNRGNGHTF

D gene: -
V gene: TRBV11-2
J gene: TRBJ1-5
clone size: -
CDR3 DNA: TGTGCCAGCAGCTTCATGGGCGGACAGCCCCAGCATTTT
CDR3 protein: CASSFMGGQPQHF

D gene: TRBD1
V gene: TRBV6-6
J gene: TRBJ1-3
clone size: -
CDR3 DNA: TGTGCCAGCAGTTTAAGACAGGGGGCTGGAAACACCATATATTTT
CDR3 protein: CASSLRQGAGNTIYF

D gene: -
V gene: TRBV27
J gene: TRBJ2-1
clone size: -
CDR3 DNA: TGTGCCAGCAGTTTCCCGACTAGGCCCAATGAGCAGTTCTTC
CDR3 protein: CASSFPTRPNEQFF

D gene: -
V gene: TRBV2
J gene: TRBJ2-1
clone size: once
CDR3 DNA: TGTGCCAGCGCCAGTGGGGGCGGAGAGCAGTTCTTC
CDR3 protein: CASASGGGEQFF

D gene: -
V gene: TRBV5-1
J gene: TRBJ2-2
clone size: -
CDR3 DNA: TGCGCCAGCAGCTTGGGGACAGCTATTAACACCGGGGAGCTGTTTTTT
CDR3 protein: CASSLGTAINTGELFF

D gene: TRBD2
V gene: TRBV5-4
J gene: TRBJ2-2
clone size: -
CDR3 DNA: TGTGCCAGCAGCTTGGGAGGACTAGCGGCCGGGGAGCTGTTTTTT
CDR3 protein: CASSLGGLAAGELFF

D gene: TRBD1
V gene: TRBV2
J gene: TRBJ1-2
clone size: -
CDR3 DNA: TGTGCCAGCAATATGGCAGGGGGCTTGGGCTACACCTTC
CDR3 protein: CASNMAGGLGYTF

D gene: -
V gene: TRBV30
J gene: TRBJ1-2
clone size: -
CDR3 DNA: TGTGCCTGGAGTGTACGTAGGGCAGGGGCTCGGGCTGGCTACACCTTC
CDR3 protein: CAWSVRRAGARAGYTF

D gene: TRBD1
V gene: TRBV6-1
J gene: TRBJ1-4
clone size: -
CDR3 DNA: TGTGCCAGCAGGATGACAGGGGGGGAAAAACTGTTTTTT
CDR3 protein: CASRMTGGEKLFF

D gene: TRBD2
V gene: TRBV6-1
J gene: TRBJ2-2
clone size: -
CDR3 DNA: TGTGCCAGCAATGAGCGGGAGACCACCGGGGAGCTGTTTTTT
CDR3 protein: CASNERETTGELFF

D gene: -
V gene: TRBV6-6
J gene: TRBJ1-2
clone size: -
CDR3 DNA: TGTGCCAGCAGTTACTCGAGAACTGCTTATAACTATGGCTACACCTTC
CDR3 protein: CASSYSRTAYNYGYTF

D gene: -
V gene: TRBV6-1
J gene: TRBJ2-2
clone size: -
CDR3 DNA: TGTGCCAGCAGTGACCATCACGGGGAGAACACCGGGGAGCTGTTTTTT
CDR3 protein: CASSDHHGENTGELFF

D gene: -
V gene: TRBV21-1
J gene: TRBJ2-3
clone size: -
CDR3 DNA: TGTGCCAGCCCGGGCACAGCCCCTTACACAGATACGCAGTATTTT
CDR3 protein: CASPGTAPYTDTQYF

D gene: -
V gene: TRBV6-5
J gene: TRBJ1-1
clone size: once
CDR3 DNA: TGTGCCAGCAGTTACGGGGGAGAAGCTTTCTTT
CDR3 protein: CASSYGGEAFF

D gene: TRBD2
V gene: TRBV2
J gene: TRBJ2-2
clone size: -
CDR3 DNA: TGTGCCACCTTAGCGGGGGACTACACCGGGGAGCTGTTTTTT
CDR3 protein: CATLAGDYTGELFF

D gene: -
V gene: TRBV25-1
J gene: TRBJ2-7
clone size: -
CDR3 DNA: TGTGCCAGCAGACAGGGAGCCTACGAGCAGTACTTC
CDR3 protein: CASRQGAYEQYF

D gene: -
V gene: TRBV18
J gene: TRBJ2-5
clone size: -
CDR3 DNA: TGTGCCAGCTCACCACAGGCGGGGTCAGGGACCCAGTACTTC
CDR3 protein: CASSPQAGSGTQYF

D gene: -
V gene: TRBV6-1
J gene: TRBJ1-6
clone size: -
CDR3 DNA: TGTGCCAGCAGTGGATGGACAGTCAATTCACCCCTCCACTTT
CDR3 protein: CASSGWTVNSPLHF

D gene: -
V gene: TRBV6-6
J gene: TRBJ1-2
clone size: -
CDR3 DNA: TGTGCCAGCAGACCTACACCTACAGGGAACTATGGCTACACCTTC
CDR3 protein: CASRPTPTGNYGYTF

D gene: TRBD2
V gene: TRBV7-9
J gene: TRBJ2-7
clone size: -
CDR3 DNA: TGTGCCAGCAGTCGGACTAGCGGGAGAAGCTCCTACGAGCAGTACTTC
CDR3 protein: CASSRTSGRSSYEQYF

D gene: -
V gene: TRBV5-3
J gene: TRBJ2-7
clone size: -
CDR3 DNA: TGTGCCAGAAGACAAACCCCCGATCCCTTGTACTTC
CDR3 protein: CARRQTPDPLYF

D gene: TRBD1
V gene: TRBV28
J gene: TRBJ1-5
clone size: -
CDR3 DNA: TGTGCCAGCACTTCCGGGACAGGGTATCAGCCCCAGCATTTT
CDR3 protein: CASTSGTGYQPQHF

D gene: TRBD2
V gene: TRBV7-2
J gene: TRBJ2-7
clone size: -
CDR3 DNA: TGTGCCAGCCAAATCGGCGGGGGCTACGAGCAGTACTTC
CDR3 protein: CASQIGGGYEQYF